Listed here are 29 T cell receptor beta chains from one sample, sequenced in a study of blood T cell repertoires in COVID-19. Assay: immunoSEQ multiplex PCR; the TCRdb copy retains only in-frame clones and omits some. Altogether roughly 160,000 clones are present, around 82% being singletons, with the ten largest covering about 2.1%. Material for sequencing was peripheral blood. These receptors originate from a woman of 80 years or more with acute or convalescent COVID-19.

This clone was seen only once. The rearrangement links TRBV29-1 to TRBJ1-1, with D unclear. CDR3 length equals 13 residues. Trimming took off 3 bases at V and 6 bases at J, with 14 bases between the two ends. The V gene's germline CDR1 is SQVTM and CDR2 ANQGSEA. CDR3: CSVDPGGVAEAFF. The CDR3 nucleotides read TGCAGCGTTGACCCTGGCGGGGTGGCTGAAGCTTTCTTT.

The chain combines TRBV10-3 with TRBJ1-1, with D tentatively TRBD1 (5 bases). Trimming shortened V by 3 bases and J by 0 bases, and 11 bases separated the two germline ends. The CDR3 sequence is 15 residues long. Germline V CDR1 and CDR2: ENHRY, SYGVKD. CDR3 in amino acids: CAISEGHLLNTEAFF. CDR3 DNA: TGTGCCATCAGTGAAGGACACCTTTTGAACACTGAAGCTTTCTTT.

V gene TRBV6-5 combines with J gene TRBJ1-1, with D possibly matching TRBD1 (6 bases). Germline assignment: CDR1 MNHEY and CDR2 SVGAGI. The CDR3 loop spans 13 amino acids. The germline V and J ends were trimmed by 5 bases and 9 bases, with 16 bases remaining between them. CDR3 in amino acids: CASSQQGTLKAFF. In DNA form, the CDR3 reads TGTGCCAGCAGTCAACAGGGAACACTGAAAGCTTTCTTT.

The chain links TRBV28 to TRBJ1-5, with D possibly matching TRBD1 (6 bases). The CDR3 sequence is 14 residues long. Germline V lookup: CDR1 MDHEN, CDR2 SYDVKM. V lost 5 bases and J lost 11, with 19 bases in between. DNA of the CDR3: TGTGCCAGCAGTCCCCCAACAGGGCCGAGGGCCCAGCATTTT. Amino acid sequence: CASSPPTGPRAQHF.

This chain links TRBV11-2 with TRBJ2-1; 10 bases line up with TRBD2. CDR1 SGHAT and CDR2 FQNNGV come from the germline V gene. The V segment lost 5 bases and the J segment 5 bases; nucleotides outside the gene matches: 6. This CDR3 spans 15 amino acids. The CDR3 spells CASSLSGRADNEQFF. CDR3 DNA sequence: TGTGCCAGCAGCCTCAGCGGGAGGGCAGACAATGAGCAGTTCTTC.

The V gene is TRBV18, the J gene TRBJ2-3; 9 bases are shared with TRBD1. Germline assignment: CDR1 KGHSH and CDR2 LQKENI. Trimming took 2 bases from V and 0 from J; bases not matched to a gene: 3. The CDR3 length is 16 residues. This CDR3 reads CASSPRQGGSTDTQYF. The CDR3 DNA reads TGTGCCAGCTCACCAAGACAGGGGGGTAGCACAGATACGCAGTATTTT.

The rearrangement uses TRBV3-1 (or the pseudogene TRBV3-2) and TRBJ1-2; no clear D gene. The CDR3 is 14 amino acids. V gave up 0 bases and J gave up 2 bases, with 7 bases separating them. The V gene's germline CDR1 is LGHDT and CDR2 YNNKEL (reference sequence). Here the CDR3 reads CASSQDLRNYGYTF. CDR3 in DNA: TGTGCCAGCAGCCAAGATCTAAGAAACTATGGCTACACCTTC.

This clone was detected only once. V usage is TRBV24-1 and J usage is TRBJ1-5; 9 bases fit TRBD1. CDR3 length equals 13 residues. The germline V gene has CDR1 KGHDR and CDR2 SFDVKD. The J segment lost 5 bases and the V segment lost 6 bases, leaving 1 base of the junction unmatched. Here the CDR3 DNA reads TGTGCCACCAGTCGACAGGGGGATCAGCCCCAGCATTTT. Translated: CATSRQGDQPQHF.

V is TRBV12-3 or TRBV12-4 and J is TRBJ1-3; tentative D call: TRBD1 (5 bases). V was pared by 6 bases and J by 4 bases, with 10 bases between. CDR3 length equals 13 residues. This CDR3 is CASRTVNGNTIYF. CDR3 nucleotide sequence: TGTGCCAGCAGGACAGTGAACGGAAACACCATATATTTT.

The V gene is TRBV5-1, the J gene TRBJ2-2; a weak D match, TRBD2 (6 bases). V lost 4 bases to trimming and J lost 0 bases, with 13 bases between them. This CDR3 comprises 16 residues. Germline-derived CDR1 and CDR2 are SGHRS and YFSETQ. CDR3 in amino acids: CASSRDWITNTGELFF. The CDR3 nucleotides are TGCGCCAGCAGCAGGGACTGGATTACGAACACCGGGGAGCTGTTTTTT.

Here the CDR3 DNA reads TGTGCCAGCTCCCAGGAGGACTATGGCTACACCTTC. Its translation is CASSQEDYGYTF. V usage is TRBV2 and J usage is TRBJ1-2; no definite D call. The CDR3 loop spans 12 amino acids. Per germline, CDR1 SNHLY and CDR2 FYNNEI. V lost 8 bases and J lost 3, with 10 bases in between.

J is TRBJ1-1 and V is TRBV7-9, with D perhaps TRBD1 (6 bases). The V gene lost 3 bases and the J gene lost 2 bases, with 13 bases spanning the gap. CDR3 length equals 15 residues. In germline, CDR1 is SEHNR, CDR2 FQNEAQ (reference sequence). The CDR3, as DNA: TGTGCCAGCAGCTTTAGGGGGAGGGATAACACTGAAGCTTTCTTT. Protein product: CASSFRGRDNTEAFF. The complete variable domain, with remaining parts taken from reference TRBV7-9 and TRBJ1-1, reads DTGVSQNPRHKITKRGQNVTFRCDPISEHNRLYWYRQTLGQGPEFLTYFQNEAQLEKSRLLSDRFSAERPKGSFSTLEIQRTEQGDSAMYLCASSFRGRDNTEAFFGQGTRLTVV.

The chain employs TRBV27 and TRBJ2-2; 9 bases map to TRBD2. CDR1 MNHEY and CDR2 SMNVEV come from the germline V gene (reference sequence). Trimming at V came to 8 bases and at J to 3 bases, leaving 4 bases not matched to a gene. The CDR3 is 14 residues long. The CDR3 is CASGGGDYTGELFF. CDR3 coding DNA: TGTGCCAGCGGCGGGGGGGACTACACCGGGGAGCTGTTTTTT.

The genes are TRBV5-1 and TRBJ2-5; tentatively, D is TRBD1 (5 bases). This CDR3 is 13 amino acids long. V lost 0 bases to trimming and J lost 5 bases, with 8 bases between them. The germline gives CDR1 SGHRS, CDR2 YFSETQ. CDR3 bases: TGCGCCAGCAGCTTGGGACAGCCTGAGACCCAGTACTTC. Residues: CASSLGQPETQYF.

This chain uses TRBV12-5 with TRBJ1-1; TRBD1 might be the D (6 bases). Trimming pared 1 base from V and 3 bases from J, leaving 9 bases between. This CDR3 has 14 residues. Germline CDR1 is LGHNT and CDR2 is FRNRAP. CDR3 amino acids: CASGLEGTYTEAFF. The CDR3 DNA reads as TGTGCTAGTGGTTTGGAGGGGACATACACTGAAGCTTTCTTT.

The chain employs TRBV4-1 and TRBJ2-1, with 8 nucleotides matching TRBD2. Per germline, CDR1 MGHRA and CDR2 YSYEKL. This CDR3 contains 18 residues. V shed 0 bases and J 6 bases; nucleotides not matched to a gene: 13. In nucleotides, the CDR3 is TGCGCCAGCAGCCAAGATAGGGCGGGGACTAGTAGAATCAATGAGCAGTTCTTC. Protein: CASSQDRAGTSRINEQFF.

The V gene is TRBV7-2, the J gene TRBJ1-5, with a tentative D call TRBD1 (6 bases). Per germline, CDR1 SGHTA and CDR2 FQGNSA. The CDR3 sequence is 17 residues long. The germline V and J ends were trimmed by 5 bases and 1 base, with 18 bases remaining between them. CDR3 loop: CASSLRQGRLSNQPQHF. In DNA, the CDR3 is TGTGCCAGCAGCCTCCGGCAGGGGCGATTAAGCAATCAGCCCCAGCATTTT.

The chain is built from TRBV7-2 and TRBJ1-2; 10 bases map to TRBD1. The CDR3 extends over 14 amino acids. V lost 5 bases, J lost 7 bases, and 7 bases stayed unmatched. Germline V CDR1 and CDR2: SGHTA, FQGNSA. The CDR3 sequence is CASSPTGGASGYTF. The CDR3 DNA sequence: TGTGCCAGCAGCCCGACAGGGGGCGCCTCTGGCTACACCTTC.

The chain links TRBV7-9 to TRBJ2-3, with 12 positions matching TRBD2. In germline, CDR1 is SEHNR, CDR2 FQNEAQ (reference sequence). This CDR3 contains 16 residues. With 5 bases clipped from V and 2 bases from J, the junction kept 5 bases outside the gene matches. CDR3 nucleotides: TGTGCCAGCAGCCCCCTAGCGGGAGGGAACACAGATACGCAGTATTTT. Translating it yields CASSPLAGGNTDTQYF. The whole variable domain, remainder taken from reference TRBV7-9 and TRBJ2-3, is DTGVSQNPRHKITKRGQNVTFRCDPISEHNRLYWYRQTLGQGPEFLTYFQNEAQLEKSRLLSDRFSAERPKGSFSTLEIQRTEQGDSAMYLCASSPLAGGNTDTQYFGPGTRLTVL.

The V call is TRBV11-2, the J call TRBJ2-3; no reliable D call. Germline CDR1 reads SGHAT; CDR2 reads FQNNGV. The CDR3 has 12 residues. V lost 0 bases, J lost 6 bases, and 4 bases lay in between. The CDR3: CASSLDLDTQYF. The CDR3 coding sequence is TGTGCCAGCAGCTTAGATCTGGATACGCAGTATTTT.

The rearrangement uses TRBV10-3 and TRBJ1-4; tentative D call: TRBD1 (5 bases). The germline CDR1 and CDR2 sequences are ENHRY and SYGVKD. The CDR3 spans 14 residues. The V gene lost 5 bases and the J gene lost 7 bases, with 14 bases spanning the gap. DNA of the CDR3: TGTGCCATCAGTACCGAGGGGCGGGGTGAAAAACTGTTTTTT. Translation gives CAISTEGRGEKLFF.

This clone was seen just once. The rearrangement uses TRBV4-2 and TRBJ1-6; D possibly corresponds to TRBD1 (5 bases). Per the germline V gene, CDR1 is LGHNA and CDR2 is YNFKEQ. Trimming removed 0 bases from V and 9 bases from J, with 15 bases in between. The CDR3 sequence is 16 residues long. In DNA form, the CDR3 reads TGTGCCAGCAGCCAAGATAATGCGGGGGTTGGTTCACCCCTCCACTTT. Translating it yields CASSQDNAGVGSPLHF.

This chain links TRBV5-1 with TRBJ2-7; D unresolved. V dropped 4 bases and J dropped 1 base, with 9 bases sitting between them. This CDR3 contains 13 residues. Germline V gene sequence: CDR1 SGHRS, CDR2 YFSETQ. CDR3: CASSGQVSYEQYF. CDR3 sequence (DNA): TGCGCCAGCAGCGGGCAGGTTTCCTACGAGCAGTACTTC.

J is TRBJ1-1 and V is TRBV6-1; TRBD1 matches 8 bases. This CDR3 contains 14 residues. The germline CDR1 and CDR2 sequences are MNHNS and SASEGT. The V gene end was trimmed by 3 bases and the J gene end by 3 bases; junction bases not matched to a gene: 3. As DNA, the CDR3 is TGTGCCAGCAGTGACGGACAGGGCCACACTGAAGCTTTCTTT. Its protein is CASSDGQGHTEAFF.

The chain is built from TRBV6-1 and TRBJ1-2; TRBD1 agrees at 8 bases. Looked up from germline, CDR1 is MNHNS and CDR2 is SASEGT. The V gene end was trimmed by 10 bases and the J gene end by 0 bases; junction bases not matched to a gene: 4. The CDR3 has 13 amino acids. The DNA of the CDR3 is TGTGCCACCGACAGGGGAGCTAACTATGGCTACACCTTC. This encodes CATDRGANYGYTF.

The chain couples TRBV11-1 to TRBJ2-1, with TRBD2 identical over 12 bases. Germline CDR1 is SGHAT and CDR2 is FQDESV (reference sequence). With V trimmed by 6 bases and J by 3 bases, 3 bases remained unmatched. The CDR3 extends over 15 amino acids. The CDR3 DNA reads TGTGCCAGCAGAACACTAGCGGGGGGCTACAATGAGCAGTTCTTC. Its translation is CASRTLAGGYNEQFF.

This clone was detected a few times. CDR3 residues: CASSLKLNGEADTQYF. DNA for the CDR3: TGTGCCAGCAGTCTAAAACTTAACGGGGAGGCAGATACGCAGTATTTT. The chain couples TRBV25-1 to TRBJ2-3; D may be TRBD2 (6 bases). The V end lost 5 bases, the J end lost 4 bases, and 19 bases lay between the germline ends. This CDR3 region has 16 residues. Germline V CDR1 and CDR2: MGHDK, SYGVNS.

The chain employs TRBV10-1 and TRBJ1-6, with D maybe TRBD1 (5 bases). The CDR3 loop spans 16 amino acids. Germline CDR1 WNHNN, CDR2 SYGVQD (reference sequence). V was cut by 8 bases and J by 9 bases, with 23 bases left in between. The CDR3 DNA sequence: TGCGCCAGCCCCACGGGGGGGGACGTCAGGAGTTCACCCCTCCACTTT. Amino acid sequence: CASPTGGDVRSSPLHF.

This clone was picked up one time. This chain connects TRBV14 to TRBJ2-1; a possible D gene is TRBD2 (6 bases). The V end lost 1 base, the J end lost 7 bases, and 14 bases lay between the germline ends. The CDR3 length is 15 residues. Per germline, CDR1 SGHDN and CDR2 FVKESK. The CDR3: CASSQGSGVWNEQFF. As DNA, the CDR3 is TGTGCCAGCAGCCAAGGATCGGGAGTATGGAATGAGCAGTTCTTC. Combining the CDR3 with reference TRBV14 and TRBJ2-1 gives the whole variable domain EAGVTQFPSHSVIEKGQTVTLRCDPISGHDNLYWYRRVMGKEIKFLLHFVKESKQDESGMPNNRFLAERTGGTYSTLKVQPAELEDSGVYFCASSQGSGVWNEQFFGPGTRLTVL.